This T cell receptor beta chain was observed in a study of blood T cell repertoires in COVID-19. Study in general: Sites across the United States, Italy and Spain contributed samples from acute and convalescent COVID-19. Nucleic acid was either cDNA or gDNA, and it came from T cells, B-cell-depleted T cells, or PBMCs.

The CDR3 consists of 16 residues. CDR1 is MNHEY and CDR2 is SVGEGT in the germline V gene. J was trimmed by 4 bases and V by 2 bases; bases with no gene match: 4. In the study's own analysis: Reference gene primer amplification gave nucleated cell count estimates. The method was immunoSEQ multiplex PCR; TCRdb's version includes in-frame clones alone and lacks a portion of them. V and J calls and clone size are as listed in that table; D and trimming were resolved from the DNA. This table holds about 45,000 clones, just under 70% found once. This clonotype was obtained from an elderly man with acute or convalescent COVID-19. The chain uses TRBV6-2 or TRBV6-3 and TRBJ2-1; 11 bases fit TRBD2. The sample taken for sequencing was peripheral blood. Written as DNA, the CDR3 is TGTGCCAGCAGTTACCTGGGACTAGCGGAATACAATGAGCAGTTCTTC. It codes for CASSYLGLAEYNEQFF.